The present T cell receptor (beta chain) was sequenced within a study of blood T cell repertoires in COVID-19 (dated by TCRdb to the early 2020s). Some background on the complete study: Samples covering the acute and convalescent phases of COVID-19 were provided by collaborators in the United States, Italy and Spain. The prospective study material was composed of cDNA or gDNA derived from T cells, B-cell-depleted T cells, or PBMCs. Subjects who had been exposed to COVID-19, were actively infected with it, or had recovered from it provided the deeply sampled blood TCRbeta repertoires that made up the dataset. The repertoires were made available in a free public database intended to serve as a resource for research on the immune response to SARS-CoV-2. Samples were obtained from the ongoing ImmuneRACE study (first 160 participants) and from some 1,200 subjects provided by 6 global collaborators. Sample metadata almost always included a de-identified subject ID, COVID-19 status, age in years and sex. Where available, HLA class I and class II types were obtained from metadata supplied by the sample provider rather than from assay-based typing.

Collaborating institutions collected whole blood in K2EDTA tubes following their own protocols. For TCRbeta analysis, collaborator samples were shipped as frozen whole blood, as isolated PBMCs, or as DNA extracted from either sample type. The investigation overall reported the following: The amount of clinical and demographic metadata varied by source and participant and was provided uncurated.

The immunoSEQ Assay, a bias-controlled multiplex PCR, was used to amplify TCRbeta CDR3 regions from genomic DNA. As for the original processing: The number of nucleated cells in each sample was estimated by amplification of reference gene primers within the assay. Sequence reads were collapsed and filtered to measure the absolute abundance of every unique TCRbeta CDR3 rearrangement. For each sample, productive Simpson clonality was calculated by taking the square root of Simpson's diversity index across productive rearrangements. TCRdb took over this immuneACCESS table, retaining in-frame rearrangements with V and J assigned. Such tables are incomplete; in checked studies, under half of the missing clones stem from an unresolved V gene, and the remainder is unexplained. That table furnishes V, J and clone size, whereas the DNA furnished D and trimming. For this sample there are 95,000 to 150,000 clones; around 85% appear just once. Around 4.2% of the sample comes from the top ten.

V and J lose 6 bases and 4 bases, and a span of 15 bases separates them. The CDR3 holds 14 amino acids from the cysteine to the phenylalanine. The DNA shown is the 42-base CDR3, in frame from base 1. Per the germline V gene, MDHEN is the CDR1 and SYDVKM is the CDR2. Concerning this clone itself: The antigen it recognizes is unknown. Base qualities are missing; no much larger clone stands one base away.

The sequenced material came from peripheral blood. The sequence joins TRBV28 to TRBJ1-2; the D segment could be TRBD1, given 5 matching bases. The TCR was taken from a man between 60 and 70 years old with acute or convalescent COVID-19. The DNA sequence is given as TGTGCCAGCAGCCCGACAGCCTCGCCCTATGGCTACACCTTC. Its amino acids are CASSPTASPYGYTF.